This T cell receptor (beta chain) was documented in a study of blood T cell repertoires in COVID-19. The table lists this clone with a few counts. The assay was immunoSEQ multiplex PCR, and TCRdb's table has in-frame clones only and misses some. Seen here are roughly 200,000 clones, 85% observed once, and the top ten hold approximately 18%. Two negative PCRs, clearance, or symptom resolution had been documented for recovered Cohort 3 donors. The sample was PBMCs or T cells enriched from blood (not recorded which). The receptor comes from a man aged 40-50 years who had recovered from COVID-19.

The CDR3 protein is CASSVGGRGAISYEQYF. The CDR3 DNA reads TGTGCCAGCAGCGTAGGGGGCAGGGGGGCAATTTCCTACGAGCAGTACTTC. The chain recombines TRBV9 with TRBJ2-7, with D maybe TRBD1 (7 bases). V dropped 0 bases and J dropped 1 base, with 17 bases sitting between them. The germline CDR1 and CDR2 sequences are SGDLS and YYNGEE. The CDR3 covers 17 residues.